Following are 7 T cell receptor beta chains from one sample sequenced in a study of CD8+ T cells in alopecia areata (dated 2018 in TCRdb). The time point label for this specimen denotes: baseline before oral tofacitinib. Receptors were amplified or captured by the immunoSEQ multiplex PCR assay. RNA was extracted from all samples and reverse transcribed into cDNA as template for TCR sequencing. In TCRdb, the immuneACCESS table is reduced to in-frame sequences with V and J assigned. These tables do not hold every clone; where another copy was compared, an unresolved V gene accounts for under half, and the others remain unexplained. Recorded for this sample are roughly 150,000 clones; about 51% of them occurred a single time. The ten most abundant clones make up approximately 20% of the sample. Source: CD8+ T cells sorted from blood, taken at week 0. These receptors all come from a human donor with alopecia areata.

This clone was counted once. This chain joins TRBV4-3 and TRBJ2-7; D gene unclear. V lost 0 bases and J 6 bases, leaving 12 bases between the germline ends. CDR1 LGHNA and CDR2 YSLEER come from the germline V gene. The CDR3 is made up of 14 amino acids. The CDR3 region is CASSQDVSNLEQYF. CDR3 coding DNA: TGCGCCAGCAGCCAAGATGTGTCTAACCTCGAGCAGTACTTC.

This CDR3 reads CASSLETGGRDGYTF. Here the CDR3 DNA reads TGTGCCAGCAGCTTGGAGACAGGGGGAAGAGATGGCTACACCTTC. The chain couples TRBV5-4 to TRBJ1-2; 9 nucleotides align to TRBD1. The V and J ends lost 0 bases and 6 bases, in that order; junction bases with no gene match: 6. Germline V gives CDR1 SGHNT, CDR2 YYREEE (reference sequence). The CDR3 is made up of 15 amino acids.

This clone was counted only a few times. This chain joins TRBV29-1 and TRBJ1-2; 8 bases map to TRBD1. Germline CDR1 and CDR2: SQVTM and ANQGSEA. CDR3 length: 12 residues. V dropped 2 bases and J dropped 7; count of bases not matched to a gene: 3. The CDR3 sequence is CSVESGGGGYTF. The CDR3 nucleotides read TGCAGCGTTGAATCAGGGGGCGGTGGCTACACCTTC.

The chain is built from TRBV30 and TRBJ2-7; D uncertain. Germline V gives CDR1 GTSNPN, CDR2 SVGIG (reference sequence). Trimming shortened V by 8 bases and J by 0 bases, and 14 bases separated the two germline ends. This CDR3 is 13 amino acids long. CDR3 in amino acids: CAHRSKSSYEQYF. In DNA form, the CDR3 reads TGTGCCCACAGATCTAAAAGCTCCTACGAGCAGTACTTC.

CDR3 sequence reads: CASSFREHYGYTF. The CDR3 DNA is TGTGCCAGCAGCTTCAGGGAACACTATGGCTACACCTTC. V is TRBV13 and J is TRBJ1-2, with D possibly being TRBD1 (5 bases). This CDR3 has 13 residues. V gave up 3 bases and J gave up 3 bases, with 8 bases separating them. Germline V gene lookup returns CDR1 PRHDT and CDR2 FYEKMQ (reference sequence).

This sequence joins TRBV11-3 and TRBJ2-7, with a weak D call TRBD1 (5 bases). The CDR3 sequence is 14 residues long. Germline V gives CDR1 SGHNT, CDR2 YENEEA. V lost 1 base to trimming and J lost 3 bases, with 10 bases between them. The CDR3 bases are TGTGCCAGCAGCTTAGGGGCAGGGCTCTACGAGCAGTACTTC. Protein product: CASSLGAGLYEQYF.

V and J are TRBV2 and TRBJ2-2; D uncertain. Germline V gene sequence: CDR1 SNHLY, CDR2 FYNNEI. Trimming left V 4 bases short and J 11 bases short, with 17 bases between. The CDR3 extends over 14 amino acids. The CDR3 region is CASSARGSGGELFF. The CDR3 DNA reads as TGTGCCAGCAGTGCGAGAGGATCGGGCGGAGAGCTGTTTTTT.